A single sample is the source of the 9 T cell receptor beta chains below, sequenced in a study of blood T cell repertoires in COVID-19. The data were produced by immunoSEQ multiplex PCR, yet TCRdb's version contains in-frame clones alone and is incomplete. This sample has more than 150,000 clones, with about 90% found just once. Material for sequencing was PBMCs or T cells enriched from blood (not recorded which). These receptors originate from a woman aged 45-59 years who had recovered from COVID-19.

The V and J genes are TRBV7-9 and TRBJ1-1; D is ambiguous. This CDR3 is built from 14 residues. Trimming took off 2 bases at V and 2 bases at J, with 9 bases between the two ends. The germline V gene has CDR1 SEHNR and CDR2 FQNEAQ (reference sequence). CDR3 loop: CASSLLGRNTEAFF. The CDR3 DNA reads TGTGCCAGCAGCTTATTAGGGAGAAACACTGAAGCTTTCTTT.

This clone was recorded once. V gene TRBV5-1 combines with J gene TRBJ1-2, with D unresolved. V was cut by 6 bases and J by 4 bases, with 16 bases left in between. There are 14 residues in the CDR3. CDR1 is SGHRS, CDR2 YFSETQ, per germline. The CDR3: CASNIAASGYGYTF. CDR3 coding DNA: TGCGCCAGCAACATAGCAGCGTCTGGCTATGGCTACACCTTC.

The chain recombines TRBV7-2 with TRBJ1-5, with D possibly matching TRBD1 (5 bases). In germline, CDR1 is SGHTA, CDR2 FQGNSA. Trimming removed 2 bases at V and 3 bases at J, with 11 bases between. The CDR3 loop spans 15 amino acids. CDR3 amino acids: CASSLRQGNNQPQHF. For the CDR3, the DNA is TGTGCCAGCAGCTTACGGCAGGGTAACAATCAGCCCCAGCATTTT. The whole variable domain, remainder taken from reference TRBV7-2 and TRBJ1-5, is GAGVSQSPSNKVTEKGKDVELRCDPISGHTALYWYRQSLGQGLEFLIYFQGNSAPDKSGLPSDRFSAERTGGSVSTLTIQRTQQEDSAVYLCASSLRQGNNQPQHFGDGTRLSIL.

The CDR3 DNA reads as TGTGCCAGCAGTCGGGACAGGGCTGGAAACACCATATATTTT. This sequence encodes CASSRDRAGNTIYF. The genes are TRBV6-5 and TRBJ1-3, with 9 bases lining up with TRBD1. V dropped 5 bases and J dropped 2; count of bases not matched to a gene: 1. The CDR3 covers 14 residues. CDR1 and CDR2 (germline): MNHEY, SVGAGI.

This clone was picked up many times. The genes are TRBV4-3 and TRBJ2-3, with TRBD2 matching 11 bases. The J segment lost 6 bases and the V segment lost 0 bases, leaving 11 bases of the junction unmatched. Germline V lookup: CDR1 LGHNA, CDR2 YSLEER. The CDR3 is 18 residues long. The CDR3 loop reads CASSQDGLAGGPGDTQYF. Written as DNA, the CDR3 is TGCGCCAGCAGCCAAGATGGCCTAGCGGGAGGTCCGGGGGATACGCAGTATTTT.

The chain links TRBV2 to TRBJ1-2; the match to TRBD1 covers 7 bases. The junction had 7 bases not matched to a gene; V was cut back by 4 bases and J by 8 bases. Looked up from germline, CDR1 is SNHLY and CDR2 is FYNNEI. This CDR3 region has 13 residues. CDR3 nucleotide sequence: TGTGCCAGCAGTGCCGAGGGGGCGCGGGGCTACACCTTC. This encodes CASSAEGARGYTF.

This chain uses TRBV5-1 with TRBJ2-1; 7 nucleotides line up with TRBD1. V dropped 0 bases and J dropped 8; count of bases not matched to a gene: 8. The CDR3 has 15 residues. Looked up from germline, CDR1 is SGHRS and CDR2 is YFSETQ. CDR3 region: CASSLGRRGSDEQFF. CDR3 bases: TGCGCCAGCAGCTTGGGTCGCAGGGGGAGCGATGAGCAGTTCTTC.

The CDR3 DNA sequence: TGTGCCAGCAGCGGGTATAGAAGGGGGAACACTGAAGCTTTCTTT. Protein product: CASSGYRRGNTEAFF. This chain links TRBV5-6 with TRBJ1-1; maybe TRBD1 (5 bases). CDR1 is SGHDT and CDR2 is YYEEEE in the germline V gene. V lost 4 bases and J lost 1, with 14 bases in between. The CDR3 is made up of 15 amino acids.

The V gene is TRBV5-1, the J gene TRBJ2-5; a weak D match, TRBD1 (5 bases). Trimming removed 0 bases at V and 4 bases at J, with 13 bases between. The CDR3 length is 15 residues. Looked up from germline, CDR1 is SGHRS and CDR2 is YFSETQ. CDR3 nucleotide sequence: TGCGCCAGCAGCTTGGGGACACCGGGTAGAGAGACCCAGTACTTC. It yields the protein CASSLGTPGRETQYF.